Detailed here is one TCR beta chain. Its target is not known. V was pared by 0 bases and J by 4 bases, with 10 bases between. The CDR3 runs 15 residues. Germline values: CDR1 SGHRS, CDR2 YFSETQ. This sample stems from a study of blood T cells in healthy people across ages. Primed by a sample-barcoded 5' primer and a J-beta primer mix, a second PCR proceeded for roughly 7 to 12 cycles. Using its own MiXCR run on the 5' RACE reads, TCRdb lists one record per CDR3 protein. The sample has 650,000 or so distinct CDR3 sequences, around 52% seen once. Points from the study as a whole: Diversity of TCR beta correlated strongly with naive T cell percentage. In older individuals, TCR beta diversity per million T cells was lower, falling roughly linearly with age.

The chain recombines TRBV5-1 with TRBJ2-2; the D call may be TRBD1 or TRBD2 (5 bases each). The TCR originated in a woman over 75 in good health. The sequencing sample was made of blood. DNA of the CDR3: TGCGCCAGCAGCTTGGTAGGGACGGCCACCGGGGAGCTGTTTTTT. Its protein product is CASSLVGTATGELFF.